The 26 T cell receptor beta chains presented below share a single source sample, sequenced in a study of cytomegalovirus exposure and HLA in healthy donors. The data were produced by immunoSEQ multiplex PCR, yet TCRdb's version contains in-frame clones alone and is incomplete. Of fewer than 200,000 clones listed, approximately 84% are singletons. The sequencing input was PBMCs. These receptors all come from a woman aged 18-29 years in good health and CMV-seropositive.

The chain employs TRBV5-6 and TRBJ2-1; 7 bases fit TRBD2. V lost 4 bases and J lost 10; bases outside the gene matches: 5. From germline, CDR1 is SGHDT and CDR2 YYEEEE. The CDR3 has 12 residues. CDR3 protein: CASSLLGGEQFF. CDR3 nucleotide sequence: TGTGCCAGCAGCCTCCTCGGGGGGGAGCAGTTCTTC.

The chain employs TRBV2 and TRBJ2-1; D perhaps matches TRBD1 (5 bases). With 7 bases removed from V and 4 bases from J, the gap between germline ends came to 11 bases. Germline-derived CDR1 and CDR2 are SNHLY and FYNNEI. The CDR3 runs to 13 residues. CDR3 sequence (DNA): TGTGCCAGCATGCTACAGGATTACAATGAGCAGTTCTTC. Protein sequence: CASMLQDYNEQFF.

V gene TRBV6-1 combines with J gene TRBJ1-3, with D possibly TRBD1 on 6 matching bases. Germline V gives CDR1 MNHNS, CDR2 SASEGT. CDR3 length equals 14 residues. V lost 5 bases, J lost 4 bases, and 12 bases lay in between. The CDR3 DNA sequence: TGTGCCAGCAGTCCAGGGGTGGAGGGAAACACCATATATTTT. Protein sequence: CASSPGVEGNTIYF.

The chain recombines TRBV10-1 with TRBJ1-1; 8 bases are shared with TRBD1. The ends lost 6 bases at V and 8 bases at J; junction bases unmatched: 8. The CDR3 is 13 amino acids. CDR1 WNHNN and CDR2 SYGVQD come from the germline V gene (reference sequence). DNA of the CDR3: TGCGCCAGCAGCTACTCCGGGACAGGAGAAGCTTTCTTT. Its translation: CASSYSGTGEAFF.

The rearrangement links TRBV19 to TRBJ1-4; 7 bases match TRBD1. V shed 4 bases and J 7 bases; nucleotides not matched to a gene: 6. The CDR3 is 14 amino acids. From germline, CDR1 is LNHDA and CDR2 SQIVND (reference sequence). The CDR3 coding sequence is TGTGCCAGTAGTACCGGGACAGTTGGTGAAAAACTGTTTTTT. It translates to CASSTGTVGEKLFF.

The chain joins TRBV7-2 to TRBJ1-2; 7 nucleotides align to TRBD1. The V and J ends lost 4 bases and 7 bases, in that order; junction bases with no gene match: 12. The CDR3 is made up of 15 amino acids. Germline assignment: CDR1 SGHTA and CDR2 FQGNSA. The DNA of the CDR3 is TGTGCCAGCAGCTCGGACTCCGGGACAGCTCGTGGCTACACCTTC. The encoded protein is CASSSDSGTARGYTF. Together with reference TRBV7-2 and TRBJ1-2, the CDR3 gives the full variable domain: GAGVSQSPSNKVTEKGKDVELRCDPISGHTALYWYRQSLGQGLEFLIYFQGNSAPDKSGLPSDRFSAERTGGSVSTLTIQRTQQEDSAVYLCASSSDSGTARGYTFGSGTRLTVV.

This clone showed up just once. The chain combines TRBV5-1 with TRBJ2-5; 9 bases align to TRBD2. The germline V gene has CDR1 SGHRS and CDR2 YFSETQ. The length of the CDR3 is 13 residues. The V gene end was trimmed by 4 bases and the J gene end by 5 bases; junction bases not matched to a gene: 3. The DNA for the CDR3 is TGCGCCAGCAGCCAAACTAGCGGGGAGACCCAGTACTTC. Residues: CASSQTSGETQYF.

In regard to this clone: An end of the junction differs from the germline gene, which may be a read error. V is TRBV13 and J is TRBJ1-4; D is possibly TRBD1 (5 bases). The CDR3 is made up of 15 amino acids. Per the germline V gene, CDR1 is PRHDT and CDR2 is FYEKMQ (reference sequence). The CDR3 nucleotides read TGTGCCAGCAGCCTAGGAGGGGCGCTTAATGAAAAACTGTTTTTT. This sequence encodes CASSLGGALNEKLFF.

V usage is TRBV4-1 and J usage is TRBJ1-5, with D hard to call. The ends were cut back, 1 base at V and 7 bases at J, with 11 bases in the middle. Looked up from germline, CDR1 is MGHRA and CDR2 is YSYEKL. The length of the CDR3 is 14 residues. The CDR3 nucleotides are TGCGCCAGCAGCCAAGTGGGAGCGATACAGCCCCAGCATTTT. Amino acid sequence: CASSQVGAIQPQHF.

This clone was seen more than once but under ten times. V and J are TRBV19 and TRBJ1-1, with D unclear. The CDR3 extends over 13 amino acids. V was pared by 3 bases and J by 1 base, with 6 bases between. Germline CDR1 and CDR2: LNHDA and SQIVND (reference sequence). The DNA of the CDR3 is TGTGCCAGTAGTATGACTGCGAACACTGAAGCTTTCTTT. Amino acids: CASSMTANTEAFF.

The chain has TRBV5-5 and TRBJ1-6; no firm D call. The V end lost 4 bases, the J end lost 14 bases, and 13 bases lay between the germline ends. This CDR3 has 12 residues. Looked up from germline, CDR1 is SGHKS and CDR2 is YYEKEE (reference sequence). CDR3 in amino acids: CASSPDTSALHF. In DNA, the CDR3 is TGTGCCAGCAGCCCTGATACCTCGGCCCTCCACTTT.

This CDR3 is CASSPDSPATEAFF. Written as DNA, the CDR3 is TGTGCCAGCAGCCCCGACAGCCCGGCCACTGAAGCTTTCTTT. The V call is TRBV6-5, the J call TRBJ1-1; weak D call: TRBD1 (5 bases). Germline V lookup: CDR1 MNHEY, CDR2 SVGAGI. This CDR3 spans 14 amino acids. Trimming cost V 6 bases and J 4 bases, with 15 bases left between them.

The chain is built from TRBV9 and TRBJ2-3; tentatively, D is TRBD2 (6 bases). Germline-derived CDR1 and CDR2 are SGDLS and YYNGEE. The CDR3 runs 18 residues. V gave up 0 bases and J gave up 2 bases, with 19 bases separating them. This chain's CDR3 is CASSVAVGAGRDTDTQYF. Here the CDR3 DNA reads TGTGCCAGCAGCGTAGCTGTAGGGGCGGGAAGAGACACAGATACGCAGTATTTT.

J is TRBJ2-3 and V is TRBV7-8, with TRBD2 identical over 9 bases. The junction had 11 bases not matched to a gene; V was cut back by 4 bases and J by 0 bases. Germline lookup yields CDR1 SGHVS and CDR2 FQNEAQ. The CDR3 has 18 residues. CDR3 in amino acids: CASSSRIAGASSTDTQYF. The CDR3 bases are TGTGCCAGCAGCTCGCGGATAGCGGGGGCTTCTAGCACAGATACGCAGTATTTT.

This clone has more than one count but fewer than ten. The gene calls are TRBV2 and TRBJ1-2; TRBD1 agrees at 7 bases. Germline values: CDR1 SNHLY, CDR2 FYNNEI. V shed 9 bases and J 8 bases; nucleotides not matched to a gene: 15. The CDR3 runs to 14 residues. The CDR3 DNA reads TGTGCCAGGAGCGAGCAAAGACAGGGTGGCGGCTACACCTTC. It yields the protein CARSEQRQGGGYTF.

This chain connects TRBV6-1 to TRBJ1-3, with a possible D match to TRBD1 (5 bases). The V gene lost 3 bases and the J gene lost 2 bases, with 11 bases spanning the gap. Germline V lookup: CDR1 MNHNS, CDR2 SASEGT. CDR3 length equals 15 residues. CDR3 sequence: CASSDRRGPGNTIYF. The CDR3 nucleotides are TGTGCCAGCAGTGACCGGCGGGGACCTGGAAACACCATATATTTT.

The chain recombines TRBV6-1 with TRBJ2-3; 9 bases are shared with TRBD2. This CDR3 is built from 16 residues. Germline trimming cut 4 bases from V and 4 bases from J; bases unmatched to any gene: 9. Germline V gives CDR1 MNHNS, CDR2 SASEGT. For the CDR3, the DNA is TGTGCCAGCAGTGGTAGGGCTAGCGGGGTAGCAGATACGCAGTATTTT. It encodes CASSGRASGVADTQYF.

The V and J genes are TRBV5-1 and TRBJ2-7; 9 bases align to TRBD1. Trimming took 3 bases from V and 2 from J; bases not matched to a gene: 3. The CDR3 runs 14 residues. Germline lookup yields CDR1 SGHRS and CDR2 YFSETQ. The CDR3 DNA is TGCGCCAGCAGCTGGACAGGGGTCGCCTACGAGCAGTACTTC. Amino acids: CASSWTGVAYEQYF.

The chain combines TRBV19 with TRBJ1-6; 9 bases agree with TRBD1. Germline trimming cut 9 bases from V and 7 bases from J; bases unmatched to any gene: 10. The CDR3 runs 15 residues. Looked up from germline, CDR1 is LNHDA and CDR2 is SQIVND (reference sequence). The CDR3 loop is CARPRDRALNSPLHF. As DNA, the CDR3 is TGTGCCAGGCCCCGGGACAGGGCCTTAAATTCACCCCTCCACTTT.

This clone has just a few counts. Other DNA sequences in this specimen translate into the identical CDR3. The gene calls are TRBV20-1 and TRBJ1-1, with D perhaps TRBD1 (6 bases). Trimming cost V 3 bases and J 5 bases, with 7 bases left between them. CDR3 length equals 11 residues. Germline-derived CDR1 and CDR2 are DFQATT and SNEGSKA (reference sequence). The CDR3 loop reads CSASRGTEAFF. For the CDR3, the DNA is TGCAGTGCTAGTAGGGGGACTGAAGCTTTCTTT.

The V gene is TRBV6-5, the J gene TRBJ1-3; 7 nucleotides match TRBD1. The CDR3 runs to 16 residues. V lost 4 bases, J lost 1 base, and 7 bases stayed unmatched. The germline gives CDR1 MNHEY, CDR2 SVGAGI. As DNA, the CDR3 is TGTGCCAGCAGTTTACGCGGACAGGCATCTGGAAACACCATATATTTT. It is translated as CASSLRGQASGNTIYF.

This chain joins TRBV5-1 and TRBJ1-2; tentative D call: TRBD1 (6 bases). CDR1 and CDR2 from the germline V gene are SGHRS and YFSETQ. The CDR3 has 13 residues. V was trimmed by 3 bases and J by 4 bases, leaving 10 bases between them. CDR3 in amino acids: CASSSTGPYGYTF. CDR3 in DNA: TGCGCCAGCAGCTCGACAGGTCCCTATGGCTACACCTTC.

The genes are TRBV6-5 and TRBJ1-6; D may be TRBD1 (6 bases). This CDR3 comprises 15 residues. V was clipped by 6 bases and J by 4 bases, with 13 bases between them. Per germline, CDR1 MNHEY and CDR2 SVGAGI. The CDR3 sequence: CASSIGGAYNSPLHF. The CDR3 DNA reads as TGTGCCAGCAGCATTGGGGGCGCGTATAATTCACCCCTCCACTTT.

About this clone itself: This same CDR3 is encoded by further DNA sequences in the sample. The chain joins TRBV9 to TRBJ2-1; 7 bases align to TRBD1. The CDR3 totals 15 residues. V lost 2 bases, J lost 0 bases, and 2 bases stayed unmatched. CDR1 and CDR2 (germline): SGDLS, YYNGEE. The CDR3 nucleotides read TGTGCCAGCAGCGTGGCAGGGGGCTCCTACAATGAGCAGTTCTTC. Translation gives CASSVAGGSYNEQFF.

This chain joins TRBV27 and TRBJ2-7; TRBD2 might be the D (5 bases). With 8 bases removed from V and 3 bases from J, the gap between germline ends came to 11 bases. The length of the CDR3 is 12 residues. Looked up from germline, CDR1 is MNHEY and CDR2 is SMNVEV (reference sequence). The CDR3 loop reads CASGTGFYEQYF. For the CDR3, the DNA is TGTGCCAGCGGTACGGGGTTCTACGAGCAGTACTTC.

The CDR3 spells CASSPTQGYEQYF. In DNA form, the CDR3 reads TGTGCCAGCTCCCCCACCCAGGGCTACGAGCAGTACTTC. The gene calls are TRBV18 and TRBJ2-7, with a tentative D call TRBD1 (5 bases). Germline CDR1 reads KGHSH; CDR2 reads LQKENI. With 6 bases removed from V and 3 bases from J, the gap between germline ends came to 12 bases. The CDR3 is 13 amino acids.